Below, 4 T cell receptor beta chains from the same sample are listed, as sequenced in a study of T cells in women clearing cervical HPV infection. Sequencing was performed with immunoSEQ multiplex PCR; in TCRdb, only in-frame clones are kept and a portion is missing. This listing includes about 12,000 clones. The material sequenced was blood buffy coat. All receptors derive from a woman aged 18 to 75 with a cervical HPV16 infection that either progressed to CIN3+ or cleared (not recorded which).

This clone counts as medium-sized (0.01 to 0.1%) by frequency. The CDR3 DNA, read in part, is TGTGCCAGCTCACAGACCCCACAGGGGAATGAG. Translated: CASSQTPQGNE. The whole CDR3 region reads CASSQTPQGNEQFF. The gene calls are TRBV18 and TRBJ2-1; 7 bases match TRBD1. The read ends 3 residues shy of where the CDR3 ends; the end is completed using the germline J gene. Germline loops: CDR1 KGHSH, CDR2 LQKENI. The V and J ends lost 4 bases and 7 bases, in that order; junction bases with no gene match: 7. The CDR3 has 14 amino acids.

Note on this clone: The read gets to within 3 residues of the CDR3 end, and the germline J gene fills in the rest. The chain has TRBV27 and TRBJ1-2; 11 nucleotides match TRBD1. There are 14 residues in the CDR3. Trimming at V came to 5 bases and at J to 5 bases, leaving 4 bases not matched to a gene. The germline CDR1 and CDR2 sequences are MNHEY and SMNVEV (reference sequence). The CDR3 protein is CASSRGQGDYGYTF. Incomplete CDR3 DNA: TGTGCCAGCAGTAGGGGACAGGGGGATTATGGC.

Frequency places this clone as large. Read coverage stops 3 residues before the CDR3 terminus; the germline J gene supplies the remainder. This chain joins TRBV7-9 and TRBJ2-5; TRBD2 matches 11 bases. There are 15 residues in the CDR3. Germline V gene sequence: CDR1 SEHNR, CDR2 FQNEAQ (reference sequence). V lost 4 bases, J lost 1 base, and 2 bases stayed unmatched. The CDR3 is CASSWGLAAQETQYF. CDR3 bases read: TGTGCCAGCAGCTGGGGACTAGCGGCCCAAGAGACC.

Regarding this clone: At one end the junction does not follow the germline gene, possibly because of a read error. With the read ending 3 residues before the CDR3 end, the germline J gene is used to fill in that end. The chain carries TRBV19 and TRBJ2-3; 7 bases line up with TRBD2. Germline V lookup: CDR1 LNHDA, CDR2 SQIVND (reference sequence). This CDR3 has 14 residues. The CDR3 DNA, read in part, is TGTGCCAGCAGAGGCCTAGCGGACACAGATGCG. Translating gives CASRGLADTDA. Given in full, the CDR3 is CASRGLADTDAQYF. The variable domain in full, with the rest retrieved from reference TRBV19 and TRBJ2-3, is DGGITQSPKYLFRKEGQNVTLSCEQNLNHDAMYWYRQDPGQGLRLIYYSQIVNDFQKGDIAEGYSVSREKKESFPLTVTSAQKNPTAFYLCASRGLADTDAQYFGPGTRLTVL.